These T cell receptor beta chains were read from a single sample in a study of metastatic and nonmetastatic thyroid tumors. With MiXCR, TCRdb reprocessed the PCR reads. The sample holds roughly 12,000 clones; about 21% are singletons and the top ten take 13% to 15%. Sequencing was carried out using adjacent normal tissue. The receptors come from a female donor with papillary thyroid cancer or a benign thyroid nodule (not recorded which). Some clones in this sample may be carry-over from other donors' samples. Each CDR3 is given with its conserved first and last residue. D genes are given only for firm matches. Part of the rows lack a size; the others show once, few, many or a class for expanded clones.

j_gene | abundance | d_gene | v_gene | CDR3aa | CDR3nt
TRBJ1-1 | . | . | TRBV10-1 | CASKRQVDDEAFF | TGCGCCAGCAAAAGACAGGTCGATGATGAAGCTTTCTTT
TRBJ2-2 | . | . | TRBV7-8 | CASSLEGRRRTGELFF | TGTGCCAGCAGTTTAGAGGGCCGGAGAAGAACCGGGGAGCTGTTTTTT
TRBJ1-1 | many | . | TRBV20-1 | CSARDFSENTEAFF | TGCAGTGCTAGAGATTTTTCGGAGAACACTGAAGCTTTCTTT
TRBJ2-7 | many | . | TRBV27 | CASSLVTGRNYEQYF | TGTGCCAGCAGTCTCGTGACAGGGAGGAACTACGAGCAGTACTTC
TRBJ1-4 | . | . | TRBV6-4 | CASSDMGTVNEKLLF | TGCGCCAGCAGTGATATGGGGACCGTTAATGAAAAACTGCTTTTT
TRBJ2-7 | medium-sized | . | TRBV20-1 | CSASDVREQYF | TGCAGTGCTAGTGATGTTCGCGAGCAGTACTTC
TRBJ2-7 | . | . | TRBV27 | CASSLFIQGGAEQYF | TGTGCCAGCAGTTTATTTATACAGGGGGGGGCTGAGCAGTACTTC
TRBJ1-1 | medium-sized | . | TRBV7-3 | CASSLTGSTEAFF | TGTGCCAGCAGCTTAACAGGGAGTACTGAAGCTTTCTTT
TRBJ2-7 | . | TRBD1 | TRBV2 | CASLPGGFGSYEQYF | TGTGCCAGCTTGCCAGGGGGCTTCGGCTCCTACGAGCAGTACTTC
TRBJ2-1 | . | TRBD2 | TRBV28 | CASSPLGGTGYNEQFF | TGTGCCAGCAGTCCCCTCGGGGGGACTGGGTACAATGAGCAGTTCTTC
TRBJ1-4 | . | TRBD1 | TRBV7-2 | CASGQDRGYEKLIF | TGTGCCAGCGGCCAAGACAGGGGTTATGAAAAACTGATTTTT
TRBJ2-5 | . | . | TRBV18 | CASSPPVGRDYMETQYF | TGTGCCAGCTCACCGCCGGTCGGCAGGGATTATATGGAGACCCAGTACTTC
TRBJ1-1 | once | . | TRBV9 | CASSPRRSGENTEAFF | TGTGCCAGCAGCCCCAGGAGGTCGGGGGAGAACACTGAAGCTTTCTTT